These 14 T cell receptor beta chains originate from one sample sequenced in a study of T-cell memory formation after mild COVID-19. TCRdb redid the calling of the 5' RACE reads with MiXCR, one entry per CDR3 protein. The table includes roughly 80,000 distinct CDR3 sequences, about 15% detected once. The sample was PBMCs or a T cell subset sorted from them (not recorded which). All receptors derive from an adult woman who had mild COVID-19 (a few samples of this study predate the infection). Cell type and time point are not known.

V gene TRBV6-5 combines with J gene TRBJ2-1, with a possible D match to TRBD2 (5 bases). V lost 0 bases, J lost 8 bases, and 14 bases lay in between. The CDR3 spans 15 residues. Germline assignment: CDR1 MNHEY and CDR2 SVGAGI. The CDR3 nucleotides are TGTGCCAGCAGTTACTCGAATCTTCGGGGAGATGAGCAGTTCTTC. Encoded protein: CASSYSNLRGDEQFF.

The chain recombines TRBV2 with TRBJ2-3, with TRBD2 identical over 7 bases. CDR3 size: 15 residues. CDR1 is SNHLY, CDR2 FYNNEI, per germline. J was trimmed by 5 bases and V by 3 bases; bases with no gene match: 8. CDR3 in DNA: TGTGCCAGCAGTGAGCTCCGGGAGGTGGGAGATACGCAGTATTTT. It translates to CASSELREVGDTQYF. Variable domain in full (rest from reference TRBV2 and TRBJ2-3): EPEVTQTPSHQVTQMGQEVILRCVPISNHLYFYWYRQILGQKVEFLVSFYNNEISEKSEIFDDQFSVERPDGSNFTLKIRSTKLEDSAMYFCASSELREVGDTQYFGPGTRLTVL.

This chain joins TRBV29-1 and TRBJ2-7; TRBD2 aligns across 15 bases. V was clipped by 6 bases and J by 0 bases; unmatched bases: 9. Germline V gives CDR1 SQVTM, CDR2 ANQGSEA. CDR3 size: 17 residues. In DNA form, the CDR3 reads TGCAGCGTCCACGCCGGGACTAGCGGGAGGTTCTCCTACGAGCAGTACTTC. Translation: CSVHAGTSGRFSYEQYF.

This clonotype was recorded once. J is TRBJ1-1 and V is TRBV2, with TRBD1 matching over 10 bases. The CDR3 has 15 residues. Germline-derived CDR1 and CDR2 are SNHLY and FYNNEI. The ends lost 6 bases at V and 5 bases at J; junction bases unmatched: 9. DNA of the CDR3: TGTGCCAGCAGGCCGGGACAGGGGACGGGGACTGAAGCTTTCTTT. This sequence encodes CASRPGQGTGTEAFF.

This clonotype was detected only a few times. The V call is TRBV6-1, the J call TRBJ2-7, with D perhaps TRBD1 (6 bases). Per the germline V gene, CDR1 is MNHNS and CDR2 is SASEGT. V dropped 6 bases and J dropped 2 bases, with 14 bases sitting between them. CDR3 length equals 14 residues. CDR3 DNA sequence: TGTGCCAGCAGCTGGACAGTCTCCGCCTACGAGCAGTACTTC. Translation: CASSWTVSAYEQYF.

The chain carries TRBV5-1 and TRBJ2-7; D gene ambiguous. Germline CDR1 is SGHRS and CDR2 is YFSETQ. V was cut by 0 bases and J by 1 base, with 8 bases left in between. The CDR3 consists of 14 residues. The CDR3 nucleotides are TGCGCCAGCAGCTTGGTAGGGCGGTCCTACGAGCAGTACTTC. As protein: CASSLVGRSYEQYF.

The CDR3 here is CASSLASGRLAGDYYEQYF. CDR3 sequence (DNA): TGTGCCAGCAGCTTAGCGTCGGGACGACTAGCGGGAGATTACTACGAGCAGTACTTC. This sequence joins TRBV7-2 and TRBJ2-7; 12 bases are a match to TRBD2. CDR3 size: 19 residues. Germline assignment: CDR1 SGHTA and CDR2 FQGNSA. V lost 0 bases, J lost 3 bases, and 12 bases stayed unmatched.

This clonotype was found a few times. J is TRBJ1-1 and V is TRBV6-5; no firm D call. This CDR3 has 14 amino acids. V shed 5 bases and J shed 7 bases, with 17 bases lying between them. Germline V gene sequence: CDR1 MNHEY, CDR2 SVGAGI. CDR3 DNA: TGTGCCAGCAGTCTACTCATGGGAGGCCGTGAAGCTTTCTTT. Protein: CASSLLMGGREAFF.

J is TRBJ2-7 and V is TRBV11-2, with 15 bases fitting TRBD2. CDR3 length: 16 residues. The ends lost 7 bases at V and 4 bases at J; junction bases unmatched: 8. Germline V gives CDR1 SGHAT, CDR2 FQNNGV. The CDR3 sequence is CASNGLAGGPGYEQYF. CDR3 nucleotide sequence: TGTGCCAGCAACGGACTAGCGGGAGGGCCAGGGTACGAGCAGTACTTC.

In this sample, this clonotype turned up a few times. CDR3 coding DNA: TGTGCCAGCAGCGTCTCCATCCGAGGGGGTAGCACAGATACGCAGTATTTT. Its translation is CASSVSIRGGSTDTQYF. The gene calls are TRBV9 and TRBJ2-3, with a weak D call TRBD1 (6 bases). Trimming shortened V by 2 bases and J by 0 bases, and 16 bases separated the two germline ends. CDR1 and CDR2 (germline): SGDLS, YYNGEE. The CDR3 is 17 residues long.

The chain joins TRBV23-1 to TRBJ2-2; D is perhaps TRBD2 (5 bases). TRBV23-1 is designated an ORF whose function remains uncertain. CDR3 size: 15 residues. Trimming removed 7 bases from V and 2 bases from J, with 14 bases in between. This CDR3 reads CASTPGLSNTGELFF. DNA of the CDR3: TGCGCCAGCACCCCAGGACTGTCTAACACCGGGGAGCTGTTTTTT.

The chain is built from TRBV5-1 and TRBJ2-1; 8 bases are a match to TRBD1. V was clipped by 7 bases and J by 0 bases; unmatched bases: 3. Germline V gene sequence: CDR1 SGHRS, CDR2 YFSETQ. The CDR3 contains 14 residues. CDR3 sequence (DNA): TGCGCCAGCCGACAGGGGAGCTCCTACAATGAGCAGTTCTTC. Encoded protein: CASRQGSSYNEQFF.

V gene TRBV5-1 combines with J gene TRBJ2-7; D gene unclear. The CDR3 totals 11 residues. Germline CDR1 is SGHRS and CDR2 is YFSETQ. Deletions cut 8 bases from V and 2 bases from J, with 8 bases between. CDR3 DNA sequence: TGCGCCAGTGGAAGCGCCTACGAGCAGTACTTC. This encodes CASGSAYEQYF.

In its sample, this clonotype was seen a few times. The J gene is TRBJ2-7, the V gene TRBV3-1; maybe TRBD1 (5 bases). Deletions cut 4 bases from V and 2 bases from J, with 21 bases between. CDR3 length: 17 residues. CDR1 is LGHDT, CDR2 YNNKEL, per germline (reference sequence). The CDR3 DNA reads TGTGCCAGCAGCCCAATACAGGTTAAAGGGGCTACCTACGAGCAGTACTTC. It specifies CASSPIQVKGATYEQYF.